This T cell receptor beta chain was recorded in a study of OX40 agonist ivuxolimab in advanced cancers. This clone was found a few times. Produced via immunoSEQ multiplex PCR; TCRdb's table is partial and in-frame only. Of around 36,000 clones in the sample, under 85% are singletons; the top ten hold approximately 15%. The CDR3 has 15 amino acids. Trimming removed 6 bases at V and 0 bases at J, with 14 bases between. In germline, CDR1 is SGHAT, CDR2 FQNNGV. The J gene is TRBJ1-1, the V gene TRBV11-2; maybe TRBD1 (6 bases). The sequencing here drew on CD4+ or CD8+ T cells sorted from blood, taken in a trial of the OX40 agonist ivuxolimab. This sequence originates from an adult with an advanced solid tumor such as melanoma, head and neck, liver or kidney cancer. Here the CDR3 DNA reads TGTGCCAGCAGTTATGAGGGGGGCCTGAACACTGAAGCTTTCTTT. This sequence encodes CASSYEGGLNTEAFF.